A selection of T cell receptor beta chains follows, all from one sample in a study of T cell repertoires in MIS-A myocarditis. TCRdb's copy holds only in-frame clones and misses some; the assay was immunoSEQ multiplex PCR. Of 11,000 or so clones listed, 83% are singletons. Material for sequencing was right ventricle heart tissue obtained at autopsy. The receptors were gathered from a man younger than 30 with fulminant myocarditis from multisystem inflammatory syndrome in adults (MIS-A) after COVID-19. The CDR3 runs from the conserved cysteine through the conserved F or W. A D gene is named only where the DNA matches it firmly. The listing skips clone size in some rows; elsewhere it reads once, few, many or a size class.

>few|TRBV7-3|TRBD1|TRBJ2-7
CASSLNSGTGMGEQYF
TGTGCCAGCAGCTTAAACAGTGGGACAGGCATGGGGGAGCAGTACTTC
>once|TRBV27|NA|TRBJ2-7
CASSLTGPYEQYF
TGTGCCAGCAGTTTAACGGGACCCTACGAGCAGTACTTC
>once|TRBV18|TRBD1|TRBJ2-1
CASSPPGQGYYEQFF
TGTGCCAGCTCACCGCCGGGACAGGGTTATTATGAGCAGTTCTTC
>NA|TRBV5-1|TRBD1|TRBJ2-5
CASSPRGTGWSGETQYF
TGCGCCAGCAGCCCAAGAGGGACAGGTTGGTCGGGGGAGACCCAGTACTTC
>once|TRBV6-6|NA|TRBJ2-7
CASSYSLASYEQYF
TGTGCCAGCAGTTACTCTCTAGCCTCCTACGAGCAGTACTTC
>few|TRBV9|NA|TRBJ2-3
CASSPSTRATDTQYF
TGTGCCAGCAGCCCCTCGACTAGGGCGACAGATACGCAGTATTTT
>NA|TRBV6-2/TRBV6-3|TRBD1|TRBJ2-1
CASSYRLSPGQGGPNEQFF
TGTGCCAGCAGTTACCGTCTCAGTCCGGGACAGGGCGGACCCAATGAGCAGTTCTTC
>NA|TRBV5-1|NA|TRBJ1-1
CASSWGGGEALAEAFF
TGCGCCAGCAGCTGGGGGGGAGGTGAAGCGTTGGCTGAAGCTTTCTTT
>NA|TRBV13|NA|TRBJ1-1
CASSYQSNTEAFF
TGTGCCAGCAGCTATCAGTCGAACACTGAAGCTTTCTTT
>NA|TRBV7-9|TRBD2|TRBJ2-3
CASSPRTRNTDTQYF
TGTGCCAGCAGCCCACGGACTAGAAACACAGATACGCAGTATTTT
>NA|TRBV7-2|NA|TRBJ1-2
CASSVHRDGYTF
TGTGCCAGCAGCGTTCACAGGGACGGCTACACCTTC
>few|TRBV6-1|NA|TRBJ2-7
CASSESGGNYEQYF
TGTGCCAGCAGTGAATCCGGGGGCAACTACGAGCAGTACTTC
>NA|TRBV3-1/TRBV3-2|TRBD1|TRBJ1-6
CASSGTGLLFAPLHF
TGTGCCAGTAGCGGGACAGGCTTACTTTTCGCACCCCTCCACTTT
>NA|TRBV7-2|TRBD1|TRBJ2-5
CAGTDSGSQETQYF
TGTGCCGGGACAGATTCTGGGTCCCAAGAGACCCAGTACTTC
>NA|TRBV11-2|NA|TRBJ2-1
CASSPGLVGQFF
TGTGCCAGCAGCCCCGGTTTAGTAGGGCAGTTCTTC
>once|TRBV28|NA|TRBJ2-6
CASTRASGANVLTF
TGTGCCAGTACTAGGGCCTCTGGGGCCAACGTCCTGACTTTC
>NA|TRBV7-2|NA|TRBJ1-1
CASSVLGNTEAFF
TGTGCCAGCAGCGTACTCGGTAACACTGAAGCTTTCTTT
>NA|TRBV6-5|NA|TRBJ2-7
CASSDLHEQYF
TGTGCCAGCTCGGATCTTCACGAGCAGTACTTC
>NA|TRBV7-3|NA|TRBJ2-3
CASSLGSAGDTQYF
TGTGCCAGCAGCCTCGGATCAGCCGGGGATACGCAGTATTTT
>NA|TRBV27|NA|TRBJ1-6
CASKTRAGVNSPLHF
TGTGCCAGCAAGACGAGAGCAGGAGTAAATTCACCCCTCCACTTT
>NA|TRBV6-7|NA|TRBJ2-7
CASSFCEQGWDEQYF
TGTGCCAGCAGTTTCTGCGAACAGGGATGGGACGAGCAGTACTTC
>NA|TRBV1|NA|TRBJ2-7
CTSFRGQGENEQYF
TGCACCAGCTTCCGCGGGCAGGGGGAGAACGAGCAGTACTTC
>NA|TRBV28|TRBD1|TRBJ1-1
CASSYRTGDMNTEAFF
TGTGCCAGCAGTTACAGGACAGGAGACATGAACACTGAAGCTTTCTTT
>once|TRBV30|NA|TRBJ2-7
CAWSIGTEQYF
TGTGCCTGGAGTATAGGGACAGAGCAGTACTTC
>NA|TRBV4-3|NA|TRBJ1-3
CASSQEPGRGNTIYF
TGCGCCAGCAGCCAAGAACCAGGGAGGGGAAACACCATATATTTT
>NA|TRBV5-6|TRBD1|TRBJ1-4
CASSPPRGQGSDEKLFF
TGTGCCAGCAGCCCCCCCCGGGGACAGGGGTCGGACGAAAAACTGTTTTTT
>NA|TRBV6-6|TRBD1|TRBJ1-5
CASSKEQGQGQPQHF
TGTGCCAGCAGTAAGGAACAGGGGCAGGGTCAGCCCCAGCATTTT
>NA|TRBV13|NA|TRBJ1-2
CASSLGGGYGYTF
TGTGCCAGCAGCTTAGGGGGAGGGTATGGCTACACCTTC
>NA|TRBV4-2|NA|TRBJ2-1
CASSQVPGPYNEQFF
TGTGCCAGCAGCCAAGTCCCTGGGCCCTACAATGAGCAGTTCTTC
>NA|TRBV7-9|TRBD1|TRBJ2-2
CASSLLRDRGSGELFF
TGTGCCAGCAGCTTACTTCGGGACAGAGGATCCGGGGAGCTGTTTTTT
>NA|TRBV15|NA|TRBJ1-5
CATSRRRDPDQPQHF
TGTGCCACCAGCAGGCGCAGGGACCCAGATCAGCCCCAGCATTTT
>few|TRBV27|NA|TRBJ1-1
CASNYAANTEAFF
TGTGCCAGCAATTATGCGGCTAACACTGAAGCTTTCTTT
>NA|TRBV28|NA|TRBJ1-2
CASSLASPGGYGYTF
TGTGCCAGCAGTTTAGCCAGCCCGGGGGGCTATGGCTACACCTTC
>NA|TRBV5-1|NA|TRBJ1-1
CASGRDGWNTEAFF
TGCGCCAGCGGCCGGGACGGCTGGAACACTGAAGCTTTCTTT
>once|TRBV19|NA|TRBJ2-5
CASSSAGIQETQYF
TGTGCCAGTAGCTCAGCGGGTATACAAGAGACCCAGTACTTC